These 27 T cell receptor beta chains were all obtained from the same sample, sequenced in a study of T cell responses to AZD1222 COVID-19 vaccine. Generated by immunoSEQ multiplex PCR, the TCRdb table keeps only in-frame clones and is missing some. The data show roughly 60,000 clones, 65% to 90% seen once. This material consisted of peripheral blood, taken on day 0 of AZD1222 vaccination. Source of these receptors: an adult in good health.

The chain uses TRBV10-3 and TRBJ2-7; possible D gene TRBD1, 6 bases. The V gene's germline CDR1 is ENHRY and CDR2 SYGVKD. The CDR3 contains 15 residues. Trimming removed 2 bases at V and 0 bases at J, with 11 bases between. For the CDR3, the DNA is TGTGCCATCAGTGAGGGGGTAGGGGGCTCCTACGAGCAGTACGTC. Its translation: CAISEGVGGSYEQYV.

The gene calls are TRBV11-3 and TRBJ2-1; the D is unclear. Trimming left V 0 bases short and J 5 bases short, with 2 bases between. Germline V gene data show CDR1 as SGHNT and CDR2 as YENEEA. The CDR3 is made up of 12 amino acids. This CDR3 reads CASSLEDNEQFF. The DNA of the CDR3 is TGTGCCAGCAGCTTAGAGGACAATGAGCAGTTCTTC.

V is TRBV9 and J is TRBJ2-1, with no clear D. CDR1 is SGDLS and CDR2 is YYNGEE in the germline V gene. The CDR3 runs to 15 residues. Trimming took off 0 bases at V and 1 base at J, with 8 bases between the two ends. CDR3 in amino acids: CASSVAGGSYNEQFF. CDR3 sequence (DNA): TGTGCCAGCAGCGTAGCGGGCGGTTCCTACAATGAGCAGTTCTTC.

This chain links TRBV5-1 with TRBJ2-1, with D perhaps assigned TRBD1 or TRBD2 (5 bases each). The V gene lost 1 base and the J gene lost 0 bases, with 17 bases spanning the gap. The CDR3 has 18 amino acids. The germline CDR1 and CDR2 sequences are SGHRS and YFSETQ. This chain's CDR3 is CASSLNRGTKSSYNEQFF. As DNA, the CDR3 is TGCGCCAGCAGCTTGAACCGGGGCACTAAGAGCTCCTACAATGAGCAGTTCTTC.

The rearrangement joins TRBV5-4 to TRBJ2-3, with 8 nucleotides matching TRBD2. The CDR3 is 14 amino acids. Trimming at V came to 4 bases and at J to 4 bases, leaving 5 bases not matched to a gene. CDR1 SGHNT and CDR2 YYREEE come from the germline V gene (reference sequence). The CDR3 bases are TGTGCCAGCAGCCCAACTAGCGGCTCAGATACGCAGTATTTT. Its translation is CASSPTSGSDTQYF.

This chain links TRBV9 with TRBJ2-2; 8 nucleotides align to TRBD2. Per the germline V gene, CDR1 is SGDLS and CDR2 is YYNGEE. Unmatched junction bases numbered 13, after V lost 3 bases and J lost 6 bases. CDR3 length: 17 residues. CDR3 region: CASSAYLRLAQSGELFF. The CDR3 bases are TGTGCCAGCAGCGCCTACCTGAGACTAGCGCAATCCGGGGAGCTGTTTTTT.

The chain is built from TRBV7-9 and TRBJ2-4; possibly TRBD1 for D (5 bases). This CDR3 spans 15 amino acids. CDR1 and CDR2 (germline): SEHNR, FQNEAQ (reference sequence). V shed 5 bases and J shed 3 bases, with 14 bases lying between them. This chain's CDR3 is CASSQGYRGKNIQYF. The CDR3 DNA sequence: TGTGCCAGCAGCCAGGGTTACCGAGGCAAAAACATTCAGTACTTC.

CDR3 bases: TGTGCCAGCAGCTCCCCGGGACAGGGAGTGGGTGAGCAGTTCTTC. Translating it yields CASSSPGQGVGEQFF. The chain uses TRBV7-6 and TRBJ2-1, with 9 nucleotides matching TRBD1. Losses at the gene ends were 4 bases for V and 9 bases for J; bases not matched to a gene: 10. Germline lookup yields CDR1 SGHVS and CDR2 FNYEAQ. The CDR3 has 15 residues.

The rearrangement joins TRBV18 to TRBJ1-3; unclear D gene. CDR3 length: 15 amino acids. V lost 3 bases and J 0 bases, leaving 9 bases between the germline ends. Germline V gene sequence: CDR1 KGHSH, CDR2 LQKENI. The CDR3 region is CASSPRQISGNTIYF. Written as DNA, the CDR3 is TGTGCCAGCTCACCCCGGCAGATCTCTGGAAACACCATATATTTT.

This chain uses TRBV5-6 with TRBJ2-2; D is uncertain. V was trimmed by 4 bases and J by 6 bases, leaving 13 bases between them. This CDR3 has 14 amino acids. Germline V CDR1 and CDR2: SGHDT, YYEEEE. CDR3 loop: CASSLPGRAGELFF. CDR3 in DNA: TGTGCCAGCAGCCTTCCCGGACGCGCCGGGGAGCTGTTTTTT.

This clone was seen only once. The CDR3: CASSFLDDRYGYTF. CDR3 nucleotide sequence: TGCGCCAGCAGCTTCCTGGACGACCGCTATGGCTACACCTTC. This chain uses TRBV5-1 with TRBJ1-2; D is uncertain. Trimming took off 2 bases at V and 4 bases at J, with 12 bases between the two ends. Germline lookup yields CDR1 SGHRS and CDR2 YFSETQ. This CDR3 has 14 amino acids.

The genes are TRBV7-9 and TRBJ2-3; D gene uncertain. Germline V CDR1 and CDR2: SEHNR, FQNEAQ (reference sequence). Trimming removed 5 bases from V and 3 bases from J, with 6 bases in between. This CDR3 comprises 12 residues. CDR3 DNA sequence: TGTGCCAGCAGCCCCGTTACAGATACGCAGTATTTT. Its translation is CASSPVTDTQYF.

The chain has TRBV2 and TRBJ1-1; D not resolved. CDR1 SNHLY and CDR2 FYNNEI come from the germline V gene. This CDR3 has 12 residues. V was shortened by 8 bases and J by 5 bases, with 12 bases between the two germline ends. The CDR3 spells CASGLGGTEAFF. CDR3 coding DNA: TGTGCCAGCGGGCTGGGAGGGACTGAAGCTTTCTTT. The full variable domain, completed using reference TRBV2 and TRBJ1-1, is EPEVTQTPSHQVTQMGQEVILRCVPISNHLYFYWYRQILGQKVEFLVSFYNNEISEKSEIFDDQFSVERPDGSNFTLKIRSTKLEDSAMYFCASGLGGTEAFFGQGTRLTVV.

The chain has TRBV9 and TRBJ2-5, with D tentatively TRBD1 (6 bases). Trimming pared 2 bases from V and 3 bases from J, leaving 23 bases between. The length of the CDR3 is 18 residues. CDR1 and CDR2 from the germline V gene are SGDLS and YYNGEE. CDR3 nucleotide sequence: TGTGCCAGCAGCGTGTATCCCTCGTCGCTCGGACAGAAAGAGACCCAGTACTTC. Amino acids: CASSVYPSSLGQKETQYF. Looking up the rest from reference TRBV9 and TRBJ2-5 gives the full variable domain: DSGVTQTPKHLITATGQRVTLRCSPRSGDLSVYWYQQSLDQGLQFLIQYYNGEERAKGNILERFSAQQFPDLHSELNLSSLELGDSALYFCASSVYPSSLGQKETQYFGPGTRLLVL.

The gene calls are TRBV12-3 or TRBV12-4 and TRBJ2-1; D remains unclear. The germline V and J ends were trimmed by 6 bases and 15 bases, with 15 bases remaining between them. This CDR3 contains 11 residues. The CDR3 loop is CASSPDHTPFF. CDR3 in DNA: TGTGCCAGCAGCCCCGACCATACGCCGTTCTTC.

This chain links TRBV7-8 with TRBJ1-1; D gene uncertain. With 2 bases removed from V and 4 bases from J, the gap between germline ends came to 11 bases. Looked up from germline, CDR1 is SGHVS and CDR2 is FQNEAQ. The CDR3 loop spans 14 amino acids. CDR3 sequence: CASSLTGATTEAFF. The DNA of the CDR3 is TGTGCCAGCAGCTTAACCGGAGCTACCACTGAAGCTTTCTTT.

V and J are TRBV18 and TRBJ2-1; D is possibly TRBD2 (5 bases). Germline values: CDR1 KGHSH, CDR2 LQKENI. The CDR3 runs to 12 residues. Deletions cut 2 bases from V and 10 bases from J, with 9 bases between. The CDR3 DNA sequence: TGTGCCAGCTCACCAACCGAGGGCGAGCAGTTCTTC. Protein: CASSPTEGEQFF.

The chain links TRBV5-4 to TRBJ1-4; possibly TRBD1 for D (6 bases). Germline CDR1 SGHNT, CDR2 YYREEE (reference sequence). The V and J ends lost 0 bases and 7 bases respectively, with 7 bases between them. This CDR3 is built from 13 residues. The CDR3: CASSLDRVEKLFF. The CDR3 DNA is TGTGCCAGCAGCTTGGACAGGGTTGAAAAACTGTTTTTT.

The rearrangement uses TRBV21-1 and TRBJ2-7; TRBD1, as called in the table, went unchecked against the DNA. TRBV21-1 is marked as a pseudogene. This CDR3 region has 17 residues. The chain's CDR3 is CASSIRDRGRTTYEQYF. The CDR3 nucleotides read TGTGCCAGCAGCATCCGGGACAGGGGCAGAACGACCTACGAGCAGTACTTC.

The chain combines TRBV5-4 with TRBJ1-1; 10 bases fit TRBD1. The V segment lost 4 bases and the J segment 4 bases; nucleotides outside the gene matches: 4. The CDR3 is made up of 14 amino acids. Germline V gives CDR1 SGHNT, CDR2 YYREEE (reference sequence). This CDR3 reads CASSHRTGGTEAFF. In DNA form, the CDR3 reads TGTGCCAGCAGCCATCGGACAGGGGGCACTGAAGCTTTCTTT.

The V gene is TRBV7-9, the J gene TRBJ2-3; D unclear. The CDR3 runs to 12 residues. The V end lost 2 bases, the J end lost 6 bases, and 6 bases lay between the germline ends. Per the germline V gene, CDR1 is SEHNR and CDR2 is FQNEAQ (reference sequence). CDR3: CASSLLGDTQYF. In nucleotides, the CDR3 is TGTGCCAGCAGCTTATTGGGGGATACGCAGTATTTT.

V is TRBV27 and J is TRBJ1-4; D possibly corresponds to TRBD1 (5 bases). Germline values: CDR1 MNHEY, CDR2 SMNVEV (reference sequence). Trimming took 5 bases from V and 4 from J, leaving 17 bases between them. This CDR3 is built from 16 residues. The DNA for the CDR3 is TGTGCCAGCAGTCGGACCTCGGGGGGGGTTAATGAAAAACTGTTTTTT. It encodes CASSRTSGGVNEKLFF.

The J gene is TRBJ1-5, the V gene TRBV6-5, with D possibly being TRBD1 (5 bases). The CDR3 runs 15 residues. The V gene lost 5 bases and the J gene lost 5 bases, with 16 bases spanning the gap. Germline V lookup: CDR1 MNHEY, CDR2 SVGAGI. The CDR3 region is CASSKLGTADQPQHF. For the CDR3, the DNA is TGTGCCAGCAGTAAACTCGGGACGGCAGATCAGCCCCAGCATTTT.

The chain is built from TRBV2 and TRBJ1-5; maybe TRBD1 (6 bases). The germline V and J ends were trimmed by 5 bases and 7 bases, with 12 bases remaining between them. Germline CDR1 and CDR2: SNHLY and FYNNEI. This CDR3 is 13 amino acids long. The CDR3 nucleotides are TGTGCCAGCAGTTTCGAACAGGGACAGCCCCAGCATTTT. It translates to CASSFEQGQPQHF.

This chain connects TRBV7-9 to TRBJ2-7; 14 bases are a match to TRBD2. This CDR3 comprises 18 residues. V shed 5 bases and J 2 bases; nucleotides not matched to a gene: 11. CDR1 is SEHNR and CDR2 is FQNEAQ in the germline V gene (reference sequence). This CDR3 is CASSLSTSGRAGPYEQYF. DNA for the CDR3: TGTGCCAGCAGCCTCTCGACTAGCGGGAGGGCCGGGCCCTACGAGCAGTACTTC. Based on the CDR3 plus reference TRBV7-9 and TRBJ2-7, the full variable domain is DTGVSQNPRHKITKRGQNVTFRCDPISEHNRLYWYRQTLGQGPEFLTYFQNEAQLEKSRLLSDRFSAERPKGSFSTLEIQRTEQGDSAMYLCASSLSTSGRAGPYEQYFGPGTRLTVT.

CDR3 residues: CASSRSGADTQYF. The CDR3 DNA reads as TGTGCCAGCAGCCGTTCGGGGGCCGATACGCAGTATTTT. This chain connects TRBV11-1 to TRBJ2-3; either TRBD1 or TRBD2 may supply D (6 bases each). The CDR3 is 13 residues long. From germline, CDR1 is SGHAT and CDR2 FQDESV (reference sequence). The V gene lost 5 bases and the J gene lost 6 bases, with 12 bases spanning the gap.

V usage is TRBV6-5 and J usage is TRBJ2-7; TRBD1 matches 10 bases. Germline V gene lookup returns CDR1 MNHEY and CDR2 SVGAGI. J was trimmed by 5 bases and V by 4 bases; bases with no gene match: 11. The CDR3 contains 16 residues. This chain's CDR3 is CASSSFRDRGLHEQYF. DNA of the CDR3: TGTGCCAGCAGTTCTTTCCGGGACAGGGGCCTCCACGAGCAGTACTTC.